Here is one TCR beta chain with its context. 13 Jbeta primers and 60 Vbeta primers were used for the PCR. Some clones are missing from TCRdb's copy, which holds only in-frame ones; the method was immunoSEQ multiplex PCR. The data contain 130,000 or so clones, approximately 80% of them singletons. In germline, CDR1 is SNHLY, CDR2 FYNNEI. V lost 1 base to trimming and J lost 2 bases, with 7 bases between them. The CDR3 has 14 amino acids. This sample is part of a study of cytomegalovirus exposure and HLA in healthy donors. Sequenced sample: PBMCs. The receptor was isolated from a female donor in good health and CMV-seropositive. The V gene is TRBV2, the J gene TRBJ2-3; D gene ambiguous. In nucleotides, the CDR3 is TGTGCCAGCAGTGAAGTTTCATTCACAGATACGCAGTATTTT. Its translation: CASSEVSFTDTQYF.